This T cell receptor (beta chain) comes out of a study of CD8 T cells in ankylosing spondylitis (dated by TCRdb to 2017 to 2019). Study-level background: T cell receptor beta repertoires were profiled in healthy donors and ankylosing spondylitis patients so that disease-linked TCR variants could be found. Peripheral blood samples were taken, and synovial fluid was additionally collected from ankylosing spondylitis patients. The whole study cohort included 85 to 120 healthy donors and about two dozen ankylosing spondylitis patients. The investigation overall reported the following: A CD8+ phenotype was shown by the disease-linked clones, which were found at relatively low frequencies in peripheral blood. A TCR beta motif made up of roughly eight highly homologous amino acid variants appeared to be characteristic of blood from ankylosing spondylitis patients. Some of the motif variants had been reported before in the synovial fluid and blood of reactive arthritis patients, a finding that suggests common disease-initiation mechanisms. The disease-linked clones were reported to be significantly enriched in matched synovial fluid samples from ankylosing spondylitis patients.

TCRdb shows the sequencer as Illumina HiSeq 2500. Quantitative 5'-RACE with molecular barcodes was the method used to prepare the TCR beta libraries. The original pipeline was this. Disease-linked TCR variants were identified with a new computational method built on a probabilistic model of VDJ rearrangement. TCRdb's own reprocessing of the public reads used fastp at Q25 and MiXCR and kept productive beta chains. Entries that share a CDR3 protein sequence are merged under the most common genes and DNA. These V and J calls originate from TCRdb's pipeline instead of the authors' own analysis. The table for this sample lists hundreds of thousands of distinct CDR3 sequences; approximately 12% of them were counted only once. Nearly 7% of the sample goes to the ten largest clones. From a lookup of the germline V gene, CDR1 and CDR2 are SGHRS and YFSETQ. The V and J ends are trimmed by 4 bases and 3 bases, leaving 8 bases between them. There are 14 amino acids in the CDR3, from cysteine to phenylalanine inclusive. Just CDR3 DNA is preserved here, 42 bases in frame from base 1.

Notes on this clonotype: Its specific antigen is unknown. Base qualities are missing; no much larger clone stands one base away.

In this chain, TRBV5-1 is recombined with TRBJ2-6, with the D gene not confidently named. The sequence came from a male donor with ankylosing spondylitis. The sequenced sample consisted of blood, either unsorted or a sorted T cell fraction (not recorded which). The DNA reads TGCGCCAGCAGCCCCCTCTTTGGGGCCAACGTCCTGACTTTC. Protein translation: CASSPLFGANVLTF.